What follows is one T cell receptor (beta chain) and its context. What it recognizes is unknown. Survey-level resolution applied to immunoSEQ assay v3.0. Only in-frame clones appear in the TCRdb table, and some are missing; sequencing was by immunoSEQ multiplex PCR. The sample shows around 29,000 clones, just under 90% of them seen only once. CDR1 and CDR2 (germline): SGHTA, FQGTGA. The CDR3 extends over 14 amino acids. V lost 4 bases and J 3 bases, leaving 12 bases between the germline ends. These data belong to a study of long-term antiretroviral therapy in people with HIV. Overall study findings and caveats: ART adherence, viral resistance and therapy changes went unrecorded.

The chain links TRBV7-3 to TRBJ1-1; D gene ambiguous. Sample: unsorted PBMCs, taken 3.2 years before starting antiretroviral therapy. This clonotype was sampled from a man in his fifties or sixties with HIV. The CDR3 loop is CASSSSGSYTEAFF. For the CDR3, the DNA is TGTGCCAGCAGCTCTTCGGGATCTTACACTGAAGCTTTCTTT.